The 18 T cell receptor beta chains below come from one sample, sequenced in a study of OX40 agonist ivuxolimab in advanced cancers. Clones were sequenced by immunoSEQ multiplex PCR, and TCRdb holds only the in-frame ones, with some missing. The table has roughly 82,000 clones, approximately 87% seen once. Source: CD4+ or CD8+ T cells sorted from blood, taken in a trial of the OX40 agonist ivuxolimab. These receptors came from an adult with an advanced solid tumor such as melanoma, head and neck, liver or kidney cancer.

The chain carries TRBV10-3 and TRBJ2-7; 10 bases match TRBD2. V lost 6 bases and J lost 0; bases outside the gene matches: 5. The CDR3 sequence is 15 residues long. Per the germline V gene, CDR1 is ENHRY and CDR2 is SYGVKD. The CDR3 bases are TGTGCCATCAGCCCAAGCGGGGGGGCCTCCTACGAGCAGTACTTC. Translated, it gives CAISPSGGASYEQYF.

The sample holds one count of this clone. The chain links TRBV6-1 to TRBJ2-6; 8 positions match TRBD1. Germline V gives CDR1 MNHNS, CDR2 SASEGT. CDR3 length: 17 amino acids. Trimming cost V 1 base and J 1 base; bases outside gene matches: 3. CDR3 in amino acids: CASSEGQGRSGANVLTF. DNA of the CDR3: TGTGCCAGCAGTGAAGGACAGGGGAGGTCTGGGGCCAACGTCCTGACTTTC.

This clone was seen a few times. V is TRBV12-5 and J is TRBJ2-7; 7 bases match TRBD2. Germline lookup yields CDR1 LGHNT and CDR2 FRNRAP. Trimming at V came to 1 base and at J to 5 bases, leaving 14 bases not matched to a gene. The CDR3 spans 17 residues. The CDR3 is CASGLAPLGGGGNEQYF. The DNA for the CDR3 is TGTGCTAGTGGTTTGGCCCCCTTGGGGGGGGGAGGCAACGAGCAGTACTTC.

V is TRBV7-3 and J is TRBJ2-1; 8 bases agree with TRBD2. The CDR3 runs to 14 residues. The J segment lost 14 bases and the V segment lost 5 bases, leaving 14 bases of the junction unmatched. Germline CDR1 reads SGHTA; CDR2 reads FQGTGA. The DNA of the CDR3 is TGTGCCAGCAGCCCTCAGGGCCGGGGGGGCGTGGAGTTCTTC. Protein: CASSPQGRGGVEFF.

CDR3 DNA sequence: TGTGCCAGCAGCCCGTTGGGGACGGGCGGGGGCTTCACAGATACGCAGTATTTT. Translated: CASSPLGTGGGFTDTQYF. V is TRBV7-9 and J is TRBJ2-3; a weak D match, TRBD2 (7 bases). The germline CDR1 and CDR2 sequences are SEHNR and FQNEAQ (reference sequence). The CDR3 spans 18 residues. V shed 5 bases and J shed 2 bases, with 23 bases lying between them.

This rearrangement joins TRBV5-4 to TRBJ2-5; tentative D call: TRBD1 (5 bases). V gave up 2 bases and J gave up 2 bases, with 10 bases separating them. From germline, CDR1 is SGHNT and CDR2 YYREEE (reference sequence). The CDR3 has 14 residues. The CDR3 region has the DNA TGTGCCAGCAGCTTTTTCCAGGGACAAGAGACCCAGTACTTC. Protein: CASSFFQGQETQYF.

V gene TRBV6-1 combines with J gene TRBJ1-2, with TRBD1 identical over 7 bases. Germline lookup yields CDR1 MNHNS and CDR2 SASEGT. After removal of 6 bases from V and 6 bases from J, the junction contained 13 bases not matched to a gene. The CDR3 has 15 amino acids. The DNA of the CDR3 is TGTGCCAGCAGGGGAAGCCCGGGACAGAGCGATGGCTACACCTTC. It translates to CASRGSPGQSDGYTF.

The chain uses TRBV5-6 and TRBJ1-1; TRBD1 is a possible D gene (6 bases). The germline V gene encodes CDR1 SGHDT and CDR2 YYEEEE. Deletions cut 4 bases from V and 6 bases from J, with 13 bases between. The CDR3 spans 13 residues. The CDR3 sequence is CASSGNTGSEAFF. CDR3 nucleotides: TGTGCCAGCAGCGGAAATACAGGGTCTGAAGCTTTCTTT.

The chain joins TRBV7-2 to TRBJ2-7, with a possible D match to TRBD1 (5 bases). Germline CDR1 is SGHTA and CDR2 is FQGNSA. V was pared by 3 bases and J by 0 bases, with 15 bases between. The CDR3 loop spans 16 amino acids. The CDR3 DNA follows: TGTGCCAGCAGCTTTGGTGGGGCAGGGTACTCCTACGAGCAGTACTTC. Residues: CASSFGGAGYSYEQYF.

CDR3 nucleotides: TGTGCCAGCAGTAGACCTGGACGGCAACAAGGTGGCTACACCTTC. This encodes CASSRPGRQQGGYTF. The chain is built from TRBV6-5 and TRBJ1-2; D call uncertain. V shed 5 bases and J shed 7 bases, with 20 bases lying between them. The CDR3 contains 15 residues. CDR1 MNHEY and CDR2 SVGAGI come from the germline V gene.

The chain combines TRBV5-4 with TRBJ2-5; D may match TRBD1 or TRBD2 (5 bases each). Trimming cost V 1 base and J 4 bases, with 8 bases left between them. Looked up from germline, CDR1 is SGHNT and CDR2 is YYREEE (reference sequence). The CDR3 contains 13 residues. The CDR3 nucleotides read TGTGCCAGCAGCTTGAGGGACGCAGAGACCCAGTACTTC. Protein product: CASSLRDAETQYF.

The rearrangement uses TRBV5-1 and TRBJ2-5; D is unresolved. V lost 0 bases and J 5 bases, leaving 5 bases between the germline ends. Germline loops: CDR1 SGHRS, CDR2 YFSETQ. The length of the CDR3 is 12 residues. The CDR3 bases are TGCGCCAGCAGCTTGGTAGGGGAGACCCAGTACTTC. Its translation: CASSLVGETQYF.

This clone was counted between two and nine times. The chain combines TRBV7-2 with TRBJ1-2, with D uncertain. The germline gives CDR1 SGHTA, CDR2 FQGNSA. This CDR3 spans 11 amino acids. The V and J ends lost 2 bases and 6 bases respectively, with 4 bases between them. This CDR3 reads CASSLYHGYTF. CDR3 coding DNA: TGTGCCAGCAGCTTATACCATGGCTACACCTTC.

The chain has TRBV25-1 and TRBJ2-7; the D is unclear. The CDR3 covers 15 residues. Germline values: CDR1 MGHDK, CDR2 SYGVNS. V was trimmed by 4 bases and J by 3 bases, leaving 16 bases between them. CDR3 region: CASSGRWPRDYEQYF. The DNA for the CDR3 is TGTGCCAGCAGTGGTCGTTGGCCGCGAGACTACGAGCAGTACTTC.

The V and J genes are TRBV7-9 and TRBJ1-6, with a possible D match to TRBD1 (5 bases). Germline CDR1 reads SEHNR; CDR2 reads FQNEAQ (reference sequence). This CDR3 region has 15 residues. Trimming shortened V by 4 bases and J by 4 bases, and 11 bases separated the two germline ends. The CDR3 sequence: CASSWTRQYNSPLHF. The CDR3 DNA is TGTGCCAGCAGCTGGACCAGACAGTATAATTCACCCCTCCACTTT. Complete variable domain (other parts from reference TRBV7-9 and TRBJ1-6): DTGVSQNPRHKITKRGQNVTFRCDPISEHNRLYWYRQTLGQGPEFLTYFQNEAQLEKSRLLSDRFSAERPKGSFSTLEIQRTEQGDSAMYLCASSWTRQYNSPLHFGNGTRLTVT.

The V gene is TRBV27, the J gene TRBJ2-5; 9 nucleotides match TRBD2. Trimming took 6 bases from V and 5 from J; bases not matched to a gene: 10. The CDR3 sequence is 15 residues long. Germline V gives CDR1 MNHEY, CDR2 SMNVEV (reference sequence). CDR3 residues: CASSQWAGGRETQYF. The CDR3 region has the DNA TGTGCCAGCAGCCAATGGGCGGGGGGGCGCGAGACCCAGTACTTC.

The V and J genes are TRBV19 and TRBJ1-5, with TRBD1 matching 9 bases. CDR1 LNHDA and CDR2 SQIVND come from the germline V gene (reference sequence). The CDR3 loop spans 14 amino acids. The trim removed 4 bases at V and 7 bases at J, leaving 5 bases unmatched. The CDR3 DNA reads as TGTGCCAGTAGTACGGGACAGGGAGTCCAGCCCCAGCATTTT. Protein sequence: CASSTGQGVQPQHF.

This chain connects TRBV7-3 to TRBJ2-2, with D unresolved. The CDR3 contains 16 residues. Trimming removed 5 bases from V and 0 bases from J, with 13 bases in between. Germline values: CDR1 SGHTA, CDR2 FQGTGA. This chain's CDR3 is CASSPLKAANTGELFF. The CDR3 bases are TGTGCCAGCAGCCCCCTGAAGGCCGCGAACACCGGGGAGCTGTTTTTT.